This entry lists 26 T cell receptor beta chains sequenced from one sample in a study of post-analysis software for immune sequencing data. The study's findings and limits: Higher frequency in patients than in controls was seen for five TRBV segments, with TRBV5-6, TRBV5-1 and TRBV20-1 among them.

No antigen has been assigned to these receptors. TCR beta cDNA libraries had unique molecular identifiers. A single record per CDR3 protein comes from TCRdb applying MiXCR to the PCR reads. The sample lists hundreds of thousands of distinct CDR3 sequences, about 44% occurring once. The sample comprised blood. The receptors were sampled from a girl under 18 with multiple sclerosis.

This clonotype was seen more than once but under ten times. The rearrangement links TRBV5-1 to TRBJ2-7; TRBD1 might be the D (5 bases). The CDR3 consists of 19 residues. V lost 0 bases, J lost 3 bases, and 25 bases lay in between. Germline lookup yields CDR1 SGHRS and CDR2 YFSETQ. CDR3 sequence reads: CASSLAGEMGHSNFYEQYF. The DNA for the CDR3 is TGCGCCAGCAGCTTGGCCGGCGAAATGGGGCATTCGAACTTCTACGAGCAGTACTTC.

The genes are TRBV5-4 and TRBJ2-4; TRBD2 aligns across 7 bases. The J call may be in error: the DNA end matches TRBJ2-5 better. Germline loops: CDR1 SGHNT, CDR2 YYREEE (reference sequence). The CDR3 consists of 12 residues. CDR3 in amino acids: CASSRGVETQYF. The CDR3 DNA reads TGTGCCAGCAGCCGGGGGGTTGAGACCCAGTACTTC.

The V call is TRBV7-2, the J call TRBJ2-7; D call uncertain. V was pared by 0 bases and J by 6 bases, with 9 bases between. CDR1 is SGHTA and CDR2 is FQGNSA in the germline V gene. The CDR3 is 13 amino acids. As DNA, the CDR3 is TGTGCCAGCAGCTTAGCGGCCCAGTCCGAGCAGTACTTC. It specifies CASSLAAQSEQYF.

This chain links TRBV20-1 with TRBJ2-7, with D unclear. V lost 0 bases, J lost 2 bases, and 11 bases lay in between. CDR1 is DFQATT, CDR2 SNEGSKA, per germline (reference sequence). CDR3 length equals 14 residues. The CDR3 reads CSARDILTTYEQYF. The DNA of the CDR3 is TGCAGTGCTAGAGATATCCTGACGACCTACGAGCAGTACTTC.

This chain connects TRBV13 to TRBJ2-3; a possible D gene is TRBD2 (5 bases). The V end lost 8 bases, the J end lost 4 bases, and 19 bases lay between the germline ends. The CDR3 is 15 residues long. Germline values: CDR1 PRHDT, CDR2 FYEKMQ (reference sequence). The chain's CDR3 is CASGGQAQSSDTQYF. The CDR3 DNA is TGTGCCAGCGGAGGCCAGGCCCAGTCTTCAGATACGCAGTATTTT.

This clonotype has only a few counts. The chain links TRBV4-1 to TRBJ1-5; D might be TRBD1 (5 bases). Trimming took 0 bases from V and 10 from J, leaving 16 bases between them. The CDR3 loop spans 15 amino acids. Germline V lookup: CDR1 MGHRA, CDR2 YSYEKL. This CDR3 is CASSQDSDSRNPQHF. The CDR3 DNA reads as TGCGCCAGCAGCCAAGACAGCGACAGCCGTAATCCCCAGCATTTT.

This rearrangement joins TRBV3-1 to TRBJ2-5; D gene ambiguous. The CDR3 is made up of 12 amino acids. With 8 bases removed from V and 5 bases from J, the gap between germline ends came to 12 bases. Germline CDR1 LGHDT, CDR2 YNNKEL (reference sequence). CDR3 sequence: CASDGVGETQYF. DNA of the CDR3: TGTGCCAGCGACGGAGTCGGGGAGACCCAGTACTTC.

This clonotype was picked up a small number of times. J is TRBJ2-3 and V is TRBV20-1; 7 bases map to TRBD2. Germline V gives CDR1 DFQATT, CDR2 SNEGSKA (reference sequence). This CDR3 is built from 13 residues. V shed 6 bases and J 2 bases; nucleotides not matched to a gene: 5. CDR3 coding DNA: TGCAGTGCAAGCGGGGAGCACACAGATACGCAGTATTTT. As protein: CSASGEHTDTQYF.

V usage is TRBV6-5 and J usage is TRBJ2-5, with D hard to call. The CDR3 runs 13 residues. Between the trimmed V and J ends, which lost 5 bases and 2 bases, there was a span of 9 bases. Germline assignment: CDR1 MNHEY and CDR2 SVGAGI. The DNA of the CDR3 is TGTGCCAGCAGTCGAGAGTCACAAGAGACCCAGTACTTC. Protein: CASSRESQETQYF.

This chain links TRBV7-9 with TRBJ1-2; TRBD1 might be the D (5 bases). The CDR3 contains 13 residues. With 7 bases removed from V and 5 bases from J, the gap between germline ends came to 14 bases. Germline V CDR1 and CDR2: SEHNR, FQNEAQ (reference sequence). The CDR3: CASIQGGDYGYTF. CDR3 in DNA: TGTGCCAGCATCCAGGGAGGAGATTATGGCTACACCTTC.

This chain connects TRBV7-3 to TRBJ2-3; D gene ambiguous. Trimming took 1 base from V and 2 from J, leaving 7 bases between them. The CDR3 is 14 amino acids. Germline V gives CDR1 SGHTA, CDR2 FQGTGA. This CDR3 is CASSLIGTTDTQYF. CDR3 nucleotide sequence: TGTGCCAGCAGCTTAATCGGAACCACAGATACGCAGTATTTT.

This clonotype was picked up a small number of times. The CDR3 reads CATSGAGAGEQYF. In DNA form, the CDR3 reads TGTGCCACCAGTGGAGCGGGGGCGGGAGAGCAGTACTTC. The chain is built from TRBV24-1 and TRBJ2-5; TRBD2 aligns across 8 bases. Germline V gene sequence: CDR1 KGHDR, CDR2 SFDVKD. J gave up 11 bases and V 5 bases, and 9 bases lay outside the gene matches. The CDR3 has 13 residues.

The chain is built from TRBV6-2 or TRBV6-3 and TRBJ1-1, with 9 bases matching TRBD1. V dropped 5 bases and J dropped 4; count of bases not matched to a gene: 11. The CDR3 consists of 16 residues. Germline V CDR1 and CDR2: MNHEY, SVGEGT. The CDR3 region has the DNA TGTGCCAGCAGTCGTAAATTCACGACAGGGGGCACTGAAGCTTTCTTT. The encoded protein is CASSRKFTTGGTEAFF.

V usage is TRBV6-2 or TRBV6-3 and J usage is TRBJ1-5; no reliable D call. This CDR3 is built from 14 residues. Germline CDR1 MNHEY, CDR2 SVGEGT. Trimming removed 1 base at V and 6 bases at J, with 10 bases between. CDR3 sequence reads: CASSYYQIGQPQHF. The CDR3 DNA is TGTGCCAGCAGTTACTACCAGATTGGTCAGCCCCAGCATTTT.

The chain carries TRBV6-1 and TRBJ2-1; D is unclear. The CDR3 is 15 residues long. Germline V lookup: CDR1 MNHNS, CDR2 SASEGT. V was pared by 7 bases and J by 2 bases, with 15 bases between. CDR3 region: CASTKDQEAYNEQFF. The DNA for the CDR3 is TGTGCCAGCACTAAGGATCAAGAGGCCTACAATGAGCAGTTCTTC.

The V call is TRBV30, the J call TRBJ1-1; D gene unclear. Trimming cost V 5 bases and J 0 bases, with 10 bases left between them. CDR3 size: 13 residues. Germline loops: CDR1 GTSNPN, CDR2 SVGIG (reference sequence). CDR3 region: CAWSLTMNTEAFF. The CDR3 DNA is TGTGCCTGGTCCCTAACAATGAACACTGAAGCTTTCTTT.

On this clonotype itself: The CDR3 end shows no conserved phenylalanine or tryptophan, and so a read error is likely. The V gene is TRBV4-1, the J gene TRBJ2-2; D is possibly TRBD2 (5 bases). This CDR3 spans 15 amino acids. Germline loops: CDR1 MGHRA, CDR2 YSYEKL. Between the trimmed V and J ends, which lost 4 bases and 0 bases, there was a span of 9 bases. The CDR3 coding sequence is TGCGCCAGCAGCCCCAGCGGTTCGAACACCGGGGAGCTGTTTTGT. Translated: CASSPSGSNTGELFC.

This clonotype has only a few counts. The chain recombines TRBV4-1 with TRBJ2-5; TRBD2 might be the D (6 bases). V was clipped by 0 bases and J by 3 bases, with 14 bases between them. CDR1 MGHRA and CDR2 YSYEKL come from the germline V gene. This CDR3 is 16 amino acids long. The CDR3 sequence: CASSQEEWRAEETQYF. As DNA, the CDR3 is TGCGCCAGCAGCCAAGAAGAGTGGAGGGCGGAAGAGACCCAGTACTTC.

This clonotype was counted between two and nine times. The chain recombines TRBV7-8 with TRBJ2-7, with TRBD1 matching over 9 bases. Losses at the gene ends were 0 bases for V and 5 bases for J; bases not matched to a gene: 5. Germline CDR1 and CDR2: SGHVS and FQNEAQ. The CDR3 totals 15 residues. The CDR3 DNA sequence: TGTGCCAGCAGCTTAGCACAGGGGGCGAAGGACGAGCAGTACTTC. Protein product: CASSLAQGAKDEQYF.

This clonotype was found a few times. The chain combines TRBV20-1 with TRBJ2-5; D perhaps matches TRBD1 (6 bases). V lost 3 bases to trimming and J lost 3 bases, with 14 bases between them. Per the germline V gene, CDR1 is DFQATT and CDR2 is SNEGSKA (reference sequence). This CDR3 region has 14 residues. The CDR3 loop is CSARILAGEETQYF. The CDR3 DNA reads TGCAGTGCTAGGATACTGGCAGGGGAAGAGACCCAGTACTTC.

This clonotype was seen a handful of times. V is TRBV29-1 and J is TRBJ1-2, with TRBD1 matching 9 bases. The germline V gene has CDR1 SQVTM and CDR2 ANQGSEA. The CDR3 has 15 residues. V was pared by 6 bases and J by 4 bases, with 12 bases of the junction left unmatched. The CDR3 here is CSVGTGGGGSYGYTF. CDR3 DNA: TGCAGCGTCGGAACAGGGGGCGGAGGATCCTATGGCTACACCTTC. The full variable domain, its missing parts supplied by reference TRBV29-1 and TRBJ1-2, is SAVISQKPSRDICQRGTSLTIQCQVDSQVTMMFWYRQQPGQSLTLIATANQGSEATYESGFVIDKFPISRPNLTFSTLTVSNMSPEDSSIYLCSVGTGGGGSYGYTFGSGTRLTVV.

This chain connects TRBV5-1 to TRBJ1-2, with a possible D match to TRBD1 (5 bases). CDR3 length: 16 amino acids. The V gene lost 0 bases and the J gene lost 3 bases, with 15 bases spanning the gap. Germline V gene lookup returns CDR1 SGHRS and CDR2 YFSETQ. The chain's CDR3 is CASSLDRSGIDYGYTF. CDR3 DNA: TGCGCCAGCAGCTTGGACAGGTCGGGGATCGACTATGGCTACACCTTC.

Concerning this clonotype itself: Given a much more abundant clone one base away, this may be a read error. The chain couples TRBV29-1 to TRBJ1-2; 7 bases are a match to TRBD1. The V gene's germline CDR1 is SQVTM and CDR2 ANQGSEA. The CDR3 loop spans 14 amino acids. The CDR3 bases are TGCAACGCCGAGGAGGGACAGACCTACTATGGCTACACCTTC. It translates to CNAEEGQTYYGYTF.

The rearrangement uses TRBV4-1 and TRBJ2-7, with D perhaps matching TRBD1 or TRBD2 (5 bases each). Per germline, CDR1 MGHRA and CDR2 YSYEKL. The CDR3 covers 13 residues. V was cut by 0 bases and J by 6 bases, with 9 bases left in between. The CDR3 DNA reads as TGCGCCAGCAGCCAAGATTTCGGGGCCGAGCAGTACTTC. Amino acids: CASSQDFGAEQYF.

The rearrangement uses TRBV29-1 and TRBJ2-1; D is ambiguous. From germline, CDR1 is SQVTM and CDR2 ANQGSEA. The CDR3 contains 14 residues. V lost 4 bases and J lost 0, with 10 bases in between. In DNA form, the CDR3 reads TGCAGCGTTGCAGGTGGTAGCTCCTACAATGAGCAGTTCTTC. Encoded protein: CSVAGGSSYNEQFF.

The chain joins TRBV7-6 to TRBJ2-7, with D possibly matching TRBD2 (6 bases). The CDR3 is 15 amino acids. The germline V gene has CDR1 SGHVS and CDR2 FNYEAQ. The V end was cut by 0 bases, the J end by 3 bases, with 12 bases between. Written as DNA, the CDR3 is TGTGCCAGCAGCTTAGCCCAGGGACTTCGCTACGAGCAGTACTTC. This translates into CASSLAQGLRYEQYF.